A selection of T cell receptor beta chains follows, all from one sample in a study of T cell repertoires and leukemia-associated antigens. No antigen has been assigned to these receptors. TCRdb itself ran the 5' RACE reads through MiXCR, one entry per CDR3 protein. The sample lists approximately 10,000 distinct CDR3 sequences, 40% to 45% occurring once. The sequenced sample was CD3+ T cells sorted from blood and cultured. The receptor set was obtained from a female donor in good health. Each CDR3 is given with its conserved first and last residue. Each record gives: CDR3 protein, CDR3 DNA, D gene, V gene, J gene, clone size. The D gene is left open where the match is weak. Rows give clone size only sometimes, using once, few, many, or a class for an expanded clone.

cdr3_aa: CASSLGGLALNNEQFF
cdr3_nt: TGTGCCAGCAGCCTCGGTGGACTAGCGTTAAACAATGAGCAGTTCTTC
d_call: TRBD2
v_call: TRBV7-9
j_call: TRBJ2-1
clone_size: medium-sized

cdr3_aa: CAISAMTTSRGRDTQYF
cdr3_nt: TGTGCCATCAGTGCAATGACTACCTCAAGGGGCAGGGATACGCAGTATTTT
d_call: NA
v_call: TRBV10-3
j_call: TRBJ2-3
clone_size: NA

cdr3_aa: CSSWGGDRNQETQYF
cdr3_nt: TGCAGCTCATGGGGTGGAGACCGAAACCAAGAGACCCAGTACTTC
d_call: NA
v_call: TRBV29-1
j_call: TRBJ2-5
clone_size: NA

cdr3_aa: CASSQGWGSNQPQHF
cdr3_nt: TGCGCCAGCAGCCAAGGATGGGGAAGCAATCAGCCCCAGCATTTT
d_call: NA
v_call: TRBV4-1
j_call: TRBJ1-5
clone_size: NA

cdr3_aa: CSVEMGTGDIPEAFF
cdr3_nt: TGCAGCGTTGAAATGGGGACCGGGGATATCCCTGAAGCTTTCTTT
d_call: NA
v_call: TRBV29-1
j_call: TRBJ1-1
clone_size: many

cdr3_aa: CASRDPTNEQFF
cdr3_nt: TGTGCCAGCAGGGACCCAACGAATGAGCAGTTCTTC
d_call: NA
v_call: TRBV6-2/TRBV6-3
j_call: TRBJ2-1
clone_size: NA

cdr3_aa: CASSSRGSGITDTQYF
cdr3_nt: TGTGCCAGCAGCTCCCGCGGAAGCGGGATAACAGATACGCAGTATTTT
d_call: TRBD2
v_call: TRBV7-9
j_call: TRBJ2-3
clone_size: few

cdr3_aa: CASSLGQEEYF
cdr3_nt: TGTGCCAGCAGTTTAGGACAGGAAGAGTACTTC
d_call: NA
v_call: TRBV12-3/TRBV12-4
j_call: TRBJ2-4
clone_size: NA

cdr3_aa: CSARDLLGLYGYTF
cdr3_nt: TGCAGTGCTAGAGATTTGTTGGGGCTCTATGGCTACACCTTC
d_call: NA
v_call: TRBV20-1
j_call: TRBJ1-2
clone_size: medium-sized

cdr3_aa: CASSEQATNTEAFF
cdr3_nt: TGCGCCAGCAGCGAGCAGGCCACGAACACTGAAGCTTTCTTT
d_call: NA
v_call: TRBV5-1
j_call: TRBJ1-1
clone_size: NA

cdr3_aa: CASSLEGALLYGYTF
cdr3_nt: TGTGCCAGCAGCTTGGAAGGGGCGTTACTCTATGGCTACACCTTC
d_call: NA
v_call: TRBV7-9
j_call: TRBJ1-2
clone_size: many

cdr3_aa: CASSLAEREYGYTF
cdr3_nt: TGTGCCAGCAGCTTAGCGGAGCGGGAGTATGGCTACACCTTC
d_call: NA
v_call: TRBV7-9
j_call: TRBJ1-2
clone_size: NA

cdr3_aa: CASQQEIQETQYF
cdr3_nt: TGTGCCAGCCAACAGGAGATCCAAGAGACCCAGTACTTC
d_call: NA
v_call: TRBV18
j_call: TRBJ2-5
clone_size: many

cdr3_aa: CSALPGLAEREYPPEQYF
cdr3_nt: TGCAGTGCTCTCCCAGGACTAGCGGAGCGGGAGTATCCACCCGAGCAGTACTTC
d_call: TRBD2
v_call: TRBV20-1
j_call: TRBJ2-7
clone_size: NA

cdr3_aa: CASSLLIAVEEYNEQFF
cdr3_nt: TGTGCCAGCAGTTTACTCATAGCGGTTGAAGAGTACAATGAGCAGTTCTTC
d_call: NA
v_call: TRBV12-3/TRBV12-4
j_call: TRBJ2-1
clone_size: NA

cdr3_aa: CASSLGVGRRDTQYF
cdr3_nt: TGTGCCAGCAGCTTAGGGGTCGGGCGGAGAGATACGCAGTATTTT
d_call: NA
v_call: TRBV7-8
j_call: TRBJ2-3
clone_size: medium-sized

cdr3_aa: CSVRGRLVLETQYF
cdr3_nt: TGCAGCGTCAGGGGGCGCCTGGTACTAGAGACCCAGTACTTC
d_call: TRBD1
v_call: TRBV29-1
j_call: TRBJ2-5
clone_size: NA

cdr3_aa: CASSLSWGHAGQGAETQYF
cdr3_nt: TGTGCCAGCAGTTTATCTTGGGGCCACGCGGGACAGGGGGCGGAGACCCAGTACTTC
d_call: TRBD1
v_call: TRBV28
j_call: TRBJ2-5
clone_size: few

cdr3_aa: CSVGQWDLFYEQYF
cdr3_nt: TGCAGCGTTGGACAGTGGGACCTCTTCTACGAGCAGTACTTC
d_call: NA
v_call: TRBV29-1
j_call: TRBJ2-7
clone_size: few

cdr3_aa: CASSSPGQADSYNEQFF
cdr3_nt: TGTGCCAGCAGTTCCCCGGGACAGGCCGACTCCTACAATGAGCAGTTCTTC
d_call: TRBD1
v_call: TRBV27
j_call: TRBJ2-1
clone_size: many

cdr3_aa: CASEGPQHF
cdr3_nt: TGTGCCTCCGAGGGGCCCCAGCATTTT
d_call: NA
v_call: TRBV7-2
j_call: TRBJ1-5
clone_size: few

cdr3_aa: CASSLALRDPGELFF
cdr3_nt: TGTGCCAGCAGTTTAGCGCTGAGGGACCCCGGGGAGCTGTTTTTT
d_call: NA
v_call: TRBV12-3/TRBV12-4
j_call: TRBJ2-2
clone_size: NA

cdr3_aa: CASSRQGGDSPLHF
cdr3_nt: TGTGCCAGCTCAAGACAGGGGGGTGATTCACCCCTCCACTTT
d_call: TRBD1
v_call: TRBV18
j_call: TRBJ1-6
clone_size: many

cdr3_aa: CSARGAVNTGELFF
cdr3_nt: TGCAGTGCTAGAGGGGCGGTGAACACCGGGGAGCTGTTTTTT
d_call: NA
v_call: TRBV20-1
j_call: TRBJ2-2
clone_size: NA

cdr3_aa: CASSLIRSWPQHF
cdr3_nt: TGTGCCAGCAGCTTAATTCGTAGTTGGCCCCAGCATTTT
d_call: NA
v_call: TRBV11-2
j_call: TRBJ1-5
clone_size: NA

cdr3_aa: CASSGQHRDGSYEQYF
cdr3_nt: TGCGCCAGCAGCGGACAACATCGGGACGGCTCCTACGAGCAGTACTTC
d_call: NA
v_call: TRBV5-1
j_call: TRBJ2-7
clone_size: NA

cdr3_aa: CASSPGHFNYGYTF
cdr3_nt: TGTGCCAGCAGTCCAGGACACTTTAACTATGGCTACACCTTC
d_call: NA
v_call: TRBV12-3/TRBV12-4
j_call: TRBJ1-2
clone_size: NA

cdr3_aa: CASSLETLNTEAFF
cdr3_nt: TGCGCCAGCAGCTTGGAAACCCTGAACACTGAAGCTTTCTTT
d_call: NA
v_call: TRBV5-1
j_call: TRBJ1-1
clone_size: NA

cdr3_aa: CASKGGSSYNEQFF
cdr3_nt: TGTGCCAGCAAAGGCGGGAGCTCCTACAATGAGCAGTTCTTC
d_call: TRBD2
v_call: TRBV27
j_call: TRBJ2-1
clone_size: NA

cdr3_aa: CSAAPGLPGPQYF
cdr3_nt: TGCAGTGCTGCGCCGGGTCTCCCAGGGCCCCAGTACTTC
d_call: NA
v_call: TRBV20-1
j_call: TRBJ2-5
clone_size: NA

cdr3_aa: CASSLGRGEEKLFF
cdr3_nt: TGTGCCAGCAGCTTAGGCAGGGGGGAAGAAAAACTGTTTTTT
d_call: TRBD1
v_call: TRBV11-3
j_call: TRBJ1-4
clone_size: once

cdr3_aa: CSSWEAYNEQFF
cdr3_nt: TGCAGCTCCTGGGAGGCGTACAATGAGCAGTTCTTC
d_call: NA
v_call: TRBV29-1
j_call: TRBJ2-1
clone_size: medium-sized

cdr3_aa: CASSQDGGLYQETQYF
cdr3_nt: TGCGCCAGCAGCCAAGATGGGGGACTGTACCAAGAGACCCAGTACTTC
d_call: NA
v_call: TRBV4-1
j_call: TRBJ2-5
clone_size: many

cdr3_aa: CSARDLVAIEAFF
cdr3_nt: TGCAGTGCTAGAGATCTGGTAGCAATTGAAGCTTTCTTT
d_call: NA
v_call: TRBV20-1
j_call: TRBJ1-1
clone_size: few

cdr3_aa: CSAGAGGDTDTQYF
cdr3_nt: TGCAGTGCTGGAGCGGGAGGGGACACAGATACGCAGTATTTT
d_call: TRBD2
v_call: TRBV20-1
j_call: TRBJ2-3
clone_size: NA

cdr3_aa: CASSPPGGDCNEQFF
cdr3_nt: TGTGCCAGCTCACCACCGGGAGGAGACTGCAATGAGCAGTTCTTC
d_call: NA
v_call: TRBV18
j_call: TRBJ2-1
clone_size: NA

cdr3_aa: CAISESTSETQYF
cdr3_nt: TGTGCCATCAGTGAGTCGACTTCGGAGACCCAGTACTTC
d_call: NA
v_call: TRBV10-3
j_call: TRBJ2-5
clone_size: many

cdr3_aa: CASSEGVSSGANVLTF
cdr3_nt: TGTGCCAGCAGTGAGGGCGTTAGCTCTGGGGCCAACGTCCTGACTTTC
d_call: NA
v_call: TRBV6-4
j_call: TRBJ2-6
clone_size: NA

cdr3_aa: CAGSTSGRTGEQFF
cdr3_nt: TGTGCCGGCAGCACCAGCGGGAGGACGGGTGAGCAGTTCTTC
d_call: TRBD2
v_call: TRBV13
j_call: TRBJ2-1
clone_size: NA

cdr3_aa: CASSVDGGANQPQHF
cdr3_nt: TGTGCCAGCAGCGTAGATGGGGGAGCGAATCAGCCCCAGCATTTT
d_call: NA
v_call: TRBV9
j_call: TRBJ1-5
clone_size: medium-sized

cdr3_aa: CASSLIGGFEQYF
cdr3_nt: TGCGCCAGCAGCTTGATCGGGGGGTTCGAGCAGTACTTC
d_call: TRBD2
v_call: TRBV5-1
j_call: TRBJ2-7
clone_size: medium-sized

cdr3_aa: CASSQAEGNQPQHF
cdr3_nt: TGCGCCAGCAGCCAAGCGGAGGGGAATCAGCCCCAGCATTTT
d_call: NA
v_call: TRBV4-1
j_call: TRBJ1-5
clone_size: NA

cdr3_aa: CAISEGLNTEAFF
cdr3_nt: TGTGCCATCAGTGAGGGGTTGAACACTGAAGCTTTCTTT
d_call: NA
v_call: TRBV10-3
j_call: TRBJ1-1
clone_size: NA

cdr3_aa: CSVAPASRYEQYF
cdr3_nt: TGCAGCGTTGCGCCTGCATCGAGATACGAGCAGTACTTC
d_call: NA
v_call: TRBV29-1
j_call: TRBJ2-7
clone_size: many

cdr3_aa: CSATDGAEAFF
cdr3_nt: TGCAGTGCTACGGACGGAGCGGAAGCTTTCTTT
d_call: NA
v_call: TRBV20-1
j_call: TRBJ1-1
clone_size: few

cdr3_aa: CASSSCRDRRNQPQHF
cdr3_nt: TGTGCCAGCAGCTCTTGCCGGGACAGGCGGAATCAGCCCCAGCATTTT
d_call: TRBD1
v_call: TRBV7-8
j_call: TRBJ1-5
clone_size: few

cdr3_aa: CASSYRASTEAFF
cdr3_nt: TGCGCCAGCAGCTACCGGGCCTCCACTGAAGCTTTCTTT
d_call: NA
v_call: TRBV5-1
j_call: TRBJ1-1
clone_size: few

cdr3_aa: CASSGPVAGGSSYEQYF
cdr3_nt: TGTGCCAGCAGCGGACCCGTAGCGGGAGGCAGCTCCTACGAGCAGTACTTC
d_call: TRBD2
v_call: TRBV7-2
j_call: TRBJ2-7
clone_size: NA

cdr3_aa: CASSFAGAGAGELFF
cdr3_nt: TGTGCCAGCAGTTTCGCGGGGGCGGGGGCCGGGGAGCTGTTTTTT
d_call: NA
v_call: TRBV12-3/TRBV12-4
j_call: TRBJ2-2
clone_size: medium-sized

cdr3_aa: CSASQARSTDTQYF
cdr3_nt: TGCAGTGCTTCGCAGGCGCGGAGCACAGATACGCAGTATTTT
d_call: NA
v_call: TRBV20-1
j_call: TRBJ2-3
clone_size: medium-sized

cdr3_aa: CSASALAVLPYEQYF
cdr3_nt: TGCAGTGCTAGCGCCTTAGCGGTCCTTCCCTACGAGCAGTACTTC
d_call: NA
v_call: TRBV20-1
j_call: TRBJ2-7
clone_size: medium-sized